The sequence of this T cell receptor (beta chain) was determined in a study of control samples from healthy donors and cancer patients. This CDR3 comprises 14 residues. V shed 5 bases and J shed 0 bases, with 11 bases lying between them. Per the germline V gene, CDR1 is SQVTM and CDR2 is ANQGSEA. Libraries were prepared by immunoSEQ multiplex PCR; TCRdb keeps only in-frame clonotypes and omits some of them. The table includes about 39,000 clones, around 78% detected once. Sequences were obtained from blood. V usage is TRBV29-1 and J usage is TRBJ1-5, with unresolved D. The sequence was obtained from a man aged 60-69 years in good health. The CDR3 coding sequence is TGCAGCGTTCGGCCGGATAATAGCAATCAGCCCCAGCATTTT. Translation gives CSVRPDNSNQPQHF.